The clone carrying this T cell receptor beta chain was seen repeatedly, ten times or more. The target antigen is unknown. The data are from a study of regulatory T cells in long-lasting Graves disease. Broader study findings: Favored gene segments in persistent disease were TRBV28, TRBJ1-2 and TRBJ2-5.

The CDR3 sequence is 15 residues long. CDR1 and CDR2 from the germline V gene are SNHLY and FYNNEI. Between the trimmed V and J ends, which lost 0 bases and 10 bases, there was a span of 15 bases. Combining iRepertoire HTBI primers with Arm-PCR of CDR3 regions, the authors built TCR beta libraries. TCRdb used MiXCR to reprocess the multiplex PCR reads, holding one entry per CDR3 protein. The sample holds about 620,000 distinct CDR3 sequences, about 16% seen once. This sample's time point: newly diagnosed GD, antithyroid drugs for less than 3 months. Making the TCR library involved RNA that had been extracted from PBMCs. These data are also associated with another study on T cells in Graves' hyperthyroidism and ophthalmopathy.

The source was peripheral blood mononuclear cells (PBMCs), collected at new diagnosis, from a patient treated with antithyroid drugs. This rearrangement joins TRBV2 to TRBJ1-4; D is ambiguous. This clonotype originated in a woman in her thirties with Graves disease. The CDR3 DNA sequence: TGTGCCAGCAGTGAAGCGCCAGGAGGGCTGGGAAAACTGTTTTTT. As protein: CASSEAPGGLGKLFF.